This T cell receptor beta chain was retrieved from a study of blood T cell repertoires in COVID-19. Turning to the study itself: Spain, Italy and the United States supplied samples that represented acute and convalescent COVID-19. Nucleic acid was either cDNA or gDNA, and it came from T cells, B-cell-depleted T cells, or PBMCs.

CDR3 length: 17 residues. Trimming at V came to 4 bases and at J to 0 bases, leaving 7 bases not matched to a gene. Enrollees, roughly 18 to 95 years old, lived in roughly 24 US areas. Cohorts were assigned according to the clinical history that participants reported. Sequencing was performed with immunoSEQ multiplex PCR; in TCRdb, only in-frame clones are kept and a portion is missing. The sample holds 280,000 or so clones, around 88% seen once. Sequenced: PBMCs or T cells enriched from blood (not recorded which). The rearrangement links TRBV23-1 to TRBJ2-1; 9 bases are a match to TRBD2. TRBV23-1 has ORF status, its function being uncertain. The origin of this receptor is a woman between 35 and 50 years old who had recovered from COVID-19. For the CDR3, the DNA is TGCGCCAGCAGTCTGACTAGCGGCCCCTCCTCCTACAATGAGCAGTTCTTC. It codes for CASSLTSGPSSYNEQFF.